A selection of T cell receptor beta chains follows, all from one sample in a study of beta chain features in type 1 diabetes. The data were produced by immunoSEQ multiplex PCR, yet TCRdb's version contains in-frame clones alone and is incomplete. The table lists 300,000 to 350,000 clones, roughly 8% of them singletons, with 0.44% in the top ten. The specimen sequenced was central memory CD4+ T cells from blood. Receptors were obtained from a woman aged 18-29 years in good health. Each CDR3 is given with its conserved first and last residue. For some rows the clone size is stated as once, few or many, or as a class when expanded; others skip it.

>TRBV4-3|TRBJ1-4|NA
CASSQGRQARWTKLFF
>TRBV11-3|TRBJ2-2|few
CASSPGVDGELFF
>TRBV7-2|TRBJ2-2|few
CASSLVGGYTGELFF
>TRBV7-2|TRBJ2-3|few
CASRPTGDTQYF
>TRBV7-3|TRBJ2-3|few
CASSFGRGTDTQYF
>TRBV5-6|TRBJ2-3|few
CASSEDRPHSGTQYF
>TRBV6-5|TRBJ2-7|few
CASSYAKDIFAQYF
>TRBV11-2|TRBJ2-3|few
CASSLAARDTQYF
>TRBV4-2|TRBJ2-2|few
CASSQELGQNTGELFF
>TRBV25-1|TRBJ2-7|few
CASSGPGQGDEQYF
>TRBV28|TRBJ1-5|NA
CASSLLYSNHQPQHF
>TRBV4-3|TRBJ2-5|NA
CASSLGTGLETQYF
>TRBV21-1|TRBJ2-7|few
CASSKVTRLAGHYEQYF
>TRBV4-3|TRBJ2-1|few
CASSQHPREAEQFF
>TRBV7-2|TRBJ2-2|NA
CASSLAGVRTGELFF
>TRBV19|TRBJ2-7|NA
CASKSDQTSYEQYF
>TRBV6-5|TRBJ1-2|few
CASRHLRTSGYTF
>TRBV6-5|TRBJ2-5|few
CAIRKEETQYF
>TRBV29-1|TRBJ2-7|few
CSVATGDEQYF
>TRBV7-3|TRBJ2-1|few
CASSSSGFNEQFF
>TRBV7-2|TRBJ2-3|few
CASSPIAGGPPTSVDTQYF
>TRBV4-2|TRBJ2-7|many
CASSQASLATNYEQYF
>TRBV11-2|TRBJ2-1|few
CASSLVLLGQASSYNEQFF
>TRBV4-3|TRBJ2-1|NA
CASSQRIFDEQFF
>TRBV25-1|TRBJ1-6|few
CASRDRVDSPLHF
>TRBV6-5|TRBJ2-3|few
CASRPGLATDTQYF
>TRBV29-1|TRBJ2-3|NA
CSVNRASTDTQYF
>TRBV9|TRBJ1-1|few
CASSRGPNTEAFF
>TRBV29-1|TRBJ2-3|NA
CSVGSIAGGNTDTQYF
>TRBV11-2|TRBJ2-7|few
CASSFRTGGIEQYF
>TRBV7-9|TRBJ2-3|NA
CASSPGGSTGAPDTQYF
>TRBV11-1|TRBJ2-7|NA
CASSLGVHSYEQYF
>TRBV7-2|TRBJ2-5|NA
CASSLSRGRETQYF
>TRBV11-2|TRBJ2-3|few
CASSSTLEDTQYF
>TRBV23-1|TRBJ1-4|NA
CASSQSRRGQGMKNCFF
>TRBV27|TRBJ2-7|many
CASSRFPPGEYEQYF
>TRBV10-3|TRBJ1-2|NA
CAITDSRSYGYTF
>TRBV28|TRBJ2-5|NA
CASSSGQAKETQYF
>TRBV15|TRBJ2-7|NA
CASSRSSGSGYEQYF
>TRBV5-1|TRBJ2-1|few
CASSSRGSSYNEQFF
>TRBV5-1|TRBJ2-7|NA
CASSLGGNYEQYF
>TRBV7-2|TRBJ2-5|NA
CASSPWGRETQYF
>TRBV7-9|TRBJ2-5|few
CASSLGRGRGRGETQYF
>TRBV29-1|TRBJ2-7|few
CSVEDRALAGSYEQYF
>TRBV7-3|TRBJ2-3|few
CASSLNPSTDTQYF
>TRBV4-1|TRBJ2-3|many
CASRRNPSGSTDTQYF
>TRBV7-2|TRBJ2-5|NA
CASSLFPGQVETQYF
>TRBV10-3|TRBJ1-1|NA
CAISTGGLGTEAFF
>TRBV4-3|TRBJ2-3|NA
CASSQLGGARADTQYF
>TRBV9|TRBJ2-1|NA
CASSSQPGGYYNEQFF
>TRBV4-2|TRBJ2-1|NA
CASSQTVQHNEQFF
>TRBV5-1|TRBJ2-7|NA
CASSPSYRTSGSSYEQYF
>TRBV6-1|TRBJ2-7|NA
CASSATAPGLAGGPTRF